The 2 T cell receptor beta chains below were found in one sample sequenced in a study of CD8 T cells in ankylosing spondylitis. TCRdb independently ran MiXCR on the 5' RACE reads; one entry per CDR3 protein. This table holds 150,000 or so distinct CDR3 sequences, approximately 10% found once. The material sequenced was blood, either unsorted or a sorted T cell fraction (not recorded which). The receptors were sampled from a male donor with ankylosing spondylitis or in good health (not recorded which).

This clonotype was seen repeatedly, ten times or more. CDR3 coding DNA: TGCGCCAGCAGCTTGGTCGGGGGGCGCCAAGAGACCCAGTACTTC. It is translated as CASSLVGGRQETQYF. This chain links TRBV5-1 with TRBJ2-5; the D gene is possibly TRBD2 (7 bases). V gave up 0 bases and J gave up 1 base, with 10 bases separating them. Germline V gene sequence: CDR1 SGHRS, CDR2 YFSETQ. The CDR3 length is 15 residues.

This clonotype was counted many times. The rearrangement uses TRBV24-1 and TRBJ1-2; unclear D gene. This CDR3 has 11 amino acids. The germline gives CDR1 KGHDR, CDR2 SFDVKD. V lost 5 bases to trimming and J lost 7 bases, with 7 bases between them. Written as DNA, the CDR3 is TGTGCCACCAGTGCCGGAGCTGGCTACACCTTC. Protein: CATSAGAGYTF.